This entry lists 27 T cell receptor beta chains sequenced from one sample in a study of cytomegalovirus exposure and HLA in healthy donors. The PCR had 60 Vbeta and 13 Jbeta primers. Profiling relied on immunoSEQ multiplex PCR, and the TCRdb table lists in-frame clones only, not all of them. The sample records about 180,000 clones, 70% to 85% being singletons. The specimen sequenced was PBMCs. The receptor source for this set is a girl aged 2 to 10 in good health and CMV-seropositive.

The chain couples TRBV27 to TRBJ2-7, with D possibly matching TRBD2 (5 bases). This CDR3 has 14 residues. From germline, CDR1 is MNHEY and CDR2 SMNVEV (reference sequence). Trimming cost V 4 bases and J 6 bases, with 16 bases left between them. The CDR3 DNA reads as TGTGCCAGCAGTTGGGCGAGGGAACGCGCCGAGCAGTACTTC. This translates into CASSWARERAEQYF.

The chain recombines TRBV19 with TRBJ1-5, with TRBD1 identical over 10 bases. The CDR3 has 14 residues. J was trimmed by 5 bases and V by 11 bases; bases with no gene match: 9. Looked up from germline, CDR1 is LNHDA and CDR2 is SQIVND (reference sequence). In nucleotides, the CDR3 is TGTGCCTGCGAGGGGACAGGGGATTATCAGCCCCAGCATTTT. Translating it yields CACEGTGDYQPQHF. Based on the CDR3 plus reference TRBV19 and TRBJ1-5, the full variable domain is DGGITQSPKYLFRKEGQNVTLSCEQNLNHDAMYWYRQDPGQGLRLIYYSQIVNDFQKGDIAEGYSVSREKKESFPLTVTSAQKNPTAFYLCACEGTGDYQPQHFGDGTRLSIL.

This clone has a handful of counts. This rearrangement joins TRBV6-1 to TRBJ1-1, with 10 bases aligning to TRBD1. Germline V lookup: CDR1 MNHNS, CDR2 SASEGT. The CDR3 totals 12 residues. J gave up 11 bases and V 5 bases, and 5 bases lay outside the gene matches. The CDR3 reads CASSPRDRGAFF. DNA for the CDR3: TGTGCCAGCAGTCCAAGGGACAGGGGTGCTTTCTTT.

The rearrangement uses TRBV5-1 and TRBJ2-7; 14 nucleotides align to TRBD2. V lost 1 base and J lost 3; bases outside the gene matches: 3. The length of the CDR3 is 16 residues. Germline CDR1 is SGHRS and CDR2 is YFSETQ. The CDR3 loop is CASSLTGLAGVYEQYF. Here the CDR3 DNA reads TGCGCCAGCAGCTTGACGGGACTAGCGGGAGTCTACGAGCAGTACTTC.

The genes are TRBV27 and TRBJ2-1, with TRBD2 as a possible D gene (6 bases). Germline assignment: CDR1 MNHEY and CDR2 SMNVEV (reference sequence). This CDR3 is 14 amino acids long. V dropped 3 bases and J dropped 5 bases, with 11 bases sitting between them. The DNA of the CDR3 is TGTGCCAGCAGTTTGTCGGGGGTTCACAATGAGCAGTTCTTC. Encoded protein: CASSLSGVHNEQFF.

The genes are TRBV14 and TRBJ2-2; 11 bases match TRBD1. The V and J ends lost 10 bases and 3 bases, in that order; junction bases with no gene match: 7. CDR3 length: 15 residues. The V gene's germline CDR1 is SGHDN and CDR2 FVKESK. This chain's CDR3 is CAKGQGARDTGELFF. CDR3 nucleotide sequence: TGTGCCAAAGGACAGGGGGCTAGGGACACCGGGGAGCTGTTTTTT.

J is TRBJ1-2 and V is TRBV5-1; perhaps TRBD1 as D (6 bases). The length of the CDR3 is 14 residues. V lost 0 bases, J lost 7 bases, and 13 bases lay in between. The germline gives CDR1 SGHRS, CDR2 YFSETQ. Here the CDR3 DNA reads TGCGCCAGCAGCTTGGGACAGGCCGCTGGTGGCTACACCTTC. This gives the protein CASSLGQAAGGYTF.

CDR3 amino acids: CASSDVKYTGELFF. The CDR3 DNA is TGCGCCAGCAGTGATGTCAAATACACCGGGGAGCTGTTTTTT. This chain uses TRBV10-1 with TRBJ2-2, with D unclear. This CDR3 is built from 14 residues. Trimming removed 3 bases at V and 3 bases at J, with 8 bases between. Germline values: CDR1 WNHNN, CDR2 SYGVQD (reference sequence).

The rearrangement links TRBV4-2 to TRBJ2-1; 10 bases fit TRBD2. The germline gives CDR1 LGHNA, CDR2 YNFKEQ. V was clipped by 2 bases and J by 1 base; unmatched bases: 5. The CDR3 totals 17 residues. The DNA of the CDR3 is TGTGCCAGCAGCCAACAGCGGGAGGGCCTTTCCTACAATGAGCAGTTCTTC. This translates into CASSQQREGLSYNEQFF.

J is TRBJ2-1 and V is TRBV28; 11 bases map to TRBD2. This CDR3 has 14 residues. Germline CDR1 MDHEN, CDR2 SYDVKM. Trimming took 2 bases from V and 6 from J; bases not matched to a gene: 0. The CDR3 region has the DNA TGTGCCAGCAGTTTAACTAGCGGGAGCAATGAGCAGTTCTTC. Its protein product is CASSLTSGSNEQFF.

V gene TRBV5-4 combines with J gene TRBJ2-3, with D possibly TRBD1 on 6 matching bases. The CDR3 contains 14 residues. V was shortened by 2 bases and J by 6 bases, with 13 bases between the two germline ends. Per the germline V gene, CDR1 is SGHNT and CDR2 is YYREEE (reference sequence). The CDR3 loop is CASSFRGVSDTQYF. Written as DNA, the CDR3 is TGTGCCAGCAGCTTCAGGGGAGTTTCCGATACGCAGTATTTT. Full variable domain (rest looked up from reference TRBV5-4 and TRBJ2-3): ETGVTQSPTHLIKTRGQQVTLRCSSQSGHNTVSWYQQALGQGPQFIFQYYREEENGRGNFPPRFSGLQFPNYSSELNVNALELDDSALYLCASSFRGVSDTQYFGPGTRLTVL.

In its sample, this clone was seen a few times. The CDR3 nucleotides are TGTGCCAGCAGCGTTGACAGGACCCGTAATGAAAAACTGTTTTTT. Translation: CASSVDRTRNEKLFF. V usage is TRBV25-1 and J usage is TRBJ1-4; D possibly corresponds to TRBD1 (6 bases). The germline V and J ends were trimmed by 6 bases and 4 bases, with 15 bases remaining between them. This CDR3 has 15 residues. CDR1 is MGHDK and CDR2 is SYGVNS in the germline V gene.

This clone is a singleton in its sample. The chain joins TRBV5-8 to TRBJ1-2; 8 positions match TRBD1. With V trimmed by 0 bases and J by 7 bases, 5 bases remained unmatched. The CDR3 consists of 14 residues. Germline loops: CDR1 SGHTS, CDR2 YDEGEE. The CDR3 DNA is TGTGCCAGCAGCTTGGCAGGGGGCATTTTTGGCTACACCTTC. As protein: CASSLAGGIFGYTF.

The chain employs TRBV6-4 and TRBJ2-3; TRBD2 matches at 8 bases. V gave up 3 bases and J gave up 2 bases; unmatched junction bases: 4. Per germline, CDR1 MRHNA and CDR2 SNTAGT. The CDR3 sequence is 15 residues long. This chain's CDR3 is CASSEVGGATDTQYF. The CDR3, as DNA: TGTGCCAGCAGTGAGGTCGGGGGGGCCACAGATACGCAGTATTTT.

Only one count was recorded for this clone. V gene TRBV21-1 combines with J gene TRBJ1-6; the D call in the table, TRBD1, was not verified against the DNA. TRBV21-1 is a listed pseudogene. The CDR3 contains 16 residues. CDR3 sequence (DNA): TGTGCCAGCAGCAAAGCCCCGCCAGGGGCAGAAACACCCCTCCACTTT. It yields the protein CASSKAPPGAETPLHF.

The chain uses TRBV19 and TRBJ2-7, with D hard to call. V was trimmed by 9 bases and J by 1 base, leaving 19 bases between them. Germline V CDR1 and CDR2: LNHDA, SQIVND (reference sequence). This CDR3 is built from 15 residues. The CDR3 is CASSPLAVQSYEQYF. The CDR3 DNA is TGTGCCAGCTCACCTTTGGCGGTCCAGTCCTACGAGCAGTACTTC. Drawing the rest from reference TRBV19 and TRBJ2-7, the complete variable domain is DGGITQSPKYLFRKEGQNVTLSCEQNLNHDAMYWYRQDPGQGLRLIYYSQIVNDFQKGDIAEGYSVSREKKESFPLTVTSAQKNPTAFYLCASSPLAVQSYEQYFGPGTRLTVT.

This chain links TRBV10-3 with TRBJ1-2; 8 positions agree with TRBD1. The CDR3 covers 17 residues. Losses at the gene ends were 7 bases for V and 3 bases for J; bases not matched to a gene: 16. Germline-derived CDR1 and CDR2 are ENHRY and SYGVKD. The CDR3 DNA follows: TGTGCCATCACCCCGAGGGGACAGGATATCGGCGACTATGGCTACACCTTC. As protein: CAITPRGQDIGDYGYTF.

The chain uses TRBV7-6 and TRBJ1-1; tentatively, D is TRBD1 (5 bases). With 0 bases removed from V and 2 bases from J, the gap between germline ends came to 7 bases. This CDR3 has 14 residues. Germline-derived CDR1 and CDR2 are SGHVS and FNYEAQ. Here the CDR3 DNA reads TGTGCCAGCAGCTTAGCTGACAGTAACACTGAAGCTTTCTTT. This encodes CASSLADSNTEAFF.

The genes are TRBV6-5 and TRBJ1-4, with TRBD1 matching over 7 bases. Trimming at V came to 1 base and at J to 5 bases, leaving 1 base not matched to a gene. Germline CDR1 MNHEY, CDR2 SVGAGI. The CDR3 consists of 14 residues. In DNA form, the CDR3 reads TGTGCCAGCAGTTACTTGACAGGGAATGAAAAACTGTTTTTT. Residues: CASSYLTGNEKLFF.

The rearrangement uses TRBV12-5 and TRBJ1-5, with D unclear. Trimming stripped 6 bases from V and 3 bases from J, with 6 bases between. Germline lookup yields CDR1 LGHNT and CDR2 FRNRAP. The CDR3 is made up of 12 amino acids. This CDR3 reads CASGQINQPQHF. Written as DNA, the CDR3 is TGTGCTAGTGGACAGATCAATCAGCCCCAGCATTTT.

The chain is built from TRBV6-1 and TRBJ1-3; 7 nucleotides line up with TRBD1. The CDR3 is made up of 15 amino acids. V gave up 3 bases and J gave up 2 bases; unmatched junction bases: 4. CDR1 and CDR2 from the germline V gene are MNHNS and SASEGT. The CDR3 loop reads CASSDNTGAGNTIYF. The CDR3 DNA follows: TGTGCCAGCAGTGACAACACAGGGGCTGGAAACACCATATATTTT.

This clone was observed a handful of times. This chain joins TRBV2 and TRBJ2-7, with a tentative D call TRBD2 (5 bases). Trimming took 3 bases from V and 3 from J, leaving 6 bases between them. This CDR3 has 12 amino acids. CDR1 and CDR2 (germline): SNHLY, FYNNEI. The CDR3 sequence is CASSDGNYEQYF. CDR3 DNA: TGTGCCAGCAGTGACGGGAACTACGAGCAGTACTTC. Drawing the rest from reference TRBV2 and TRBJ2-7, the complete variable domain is EPEVTQTPSHQVTQMGQEVILRCVPISNHLYFYWYRQILGQKVEFLVSFYNNEISEKSEIFDDQFSVERPDGSNFTLKIRSTKLEDSAMYFCASSDGNYEQYFGPGTRLTVT.

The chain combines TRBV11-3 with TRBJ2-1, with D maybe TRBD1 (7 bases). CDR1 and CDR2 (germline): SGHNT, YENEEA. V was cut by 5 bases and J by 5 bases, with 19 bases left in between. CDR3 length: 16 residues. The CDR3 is CASSQFSQGEDNEQFF. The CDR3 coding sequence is TGTGCCAGCAGCCAATTCTCCCAGGGGGAGGACAATGAGCAGTTCTTC. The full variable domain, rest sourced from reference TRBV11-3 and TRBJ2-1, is EAGVVQSPRYKIIEKKQPVAFWCNPISGHNTLYWYLQNLGQGPELLIRYENEEAVDDSQLPKDRFSAERLKGVDSTLKIQPAELGDSAVYLCASSQFSQGEDNEQFFGPGTRLTVL.

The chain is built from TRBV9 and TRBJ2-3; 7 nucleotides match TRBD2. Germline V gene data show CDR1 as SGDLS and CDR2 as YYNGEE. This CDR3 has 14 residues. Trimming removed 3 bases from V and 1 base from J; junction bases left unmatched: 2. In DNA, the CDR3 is TGTGCCAGCAGCGATACTAGCGGCACAGATACGCAGTATTTT. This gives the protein CASSDTSGTDTQYF.

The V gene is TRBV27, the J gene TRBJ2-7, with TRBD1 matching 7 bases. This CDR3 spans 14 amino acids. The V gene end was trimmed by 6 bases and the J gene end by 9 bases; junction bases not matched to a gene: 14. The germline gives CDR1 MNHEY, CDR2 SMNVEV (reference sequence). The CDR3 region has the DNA TGTGCCAGCAGGAACAGAGGGACAGCCAATGGGCAGTACTTC. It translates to CASRNRGTANGQYF.

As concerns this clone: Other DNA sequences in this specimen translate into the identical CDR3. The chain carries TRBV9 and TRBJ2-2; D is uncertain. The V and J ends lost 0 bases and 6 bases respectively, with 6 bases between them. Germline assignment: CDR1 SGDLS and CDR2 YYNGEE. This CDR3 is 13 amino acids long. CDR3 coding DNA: TGTGCCAGCAGCGTAGTGAGTGCCGGGGAGCTGTTTTTT. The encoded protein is CASSVVSAGELFF. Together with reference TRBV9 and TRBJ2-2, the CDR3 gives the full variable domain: DSGVTQTPKHLITATGQRVTLRCSPRSGDLSVYWYQQSLDQGLQFLIQYYNGEERAKGNILERFSAQQFPDLHSELNLSSLELGDSALYFCASSVVSAGELFFGEGSRLTVL.

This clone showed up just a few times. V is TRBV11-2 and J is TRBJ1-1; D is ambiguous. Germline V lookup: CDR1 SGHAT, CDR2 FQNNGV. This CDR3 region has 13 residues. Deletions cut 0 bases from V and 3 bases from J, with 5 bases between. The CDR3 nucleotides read TGTGCCAGCAGCTTAGAGGCAGACACTGAAGCTTTCTTT. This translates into CASSLEADTEAFF.